This TCR beta chain originates from a study of T cell responses to AZD1222 COVID-19 vaccine. Study results and limitations: Baseline seropositivity characterized only six AZD1222 recipients. Spike-wide vaccine-associated CD4 TCRs dominated at 160-218 and 743-854.

The V segment lost 6 bases and the J segment 4 bases; nucleotides outside the gene matches: 3. The CDR3 covers 13 residues. Germline V CDR1 and CDR2: SNHLY, FYNNEI. On this clone: The target antigen is unknown.

Libraries were prepared by immunoSEQ multiplex PCR; TCRdb keeps only in-frame clonotypes and omits some of them. The profile covers approximately 140,000 clones, with around 94% appearing a single time and roughly 9.9% taken by the ten largest. The receptor comes from an adult who received the AZD1222 COVID-19 vaccine. This chain links TRBV2 with TRBJ1-5; 7 bases are shared with TRBD1. Material: peripheral blood, obtained 28 days after the second AZD1222 dose. The CDR3 sequence: CASSGQANQPQHF. CDR3 sequence (DNA): TGTGCCAGCAGCGGACAGGCGAATCAGCCCCAGCATTTT. The entire variable domain, with the rest obtained from reference TRBV2 and TRBJ1-5, is as follows: EPEVTQTPSHQVTQMGQEVILRCVPISNHLYFYWYRQILGQKVEFLVSFYNNEISEKSEIFDDQFSVERPDGSNFTLKIRSTKLEDSAMYFCASSGQANQPQHFGDGTRLSIL.